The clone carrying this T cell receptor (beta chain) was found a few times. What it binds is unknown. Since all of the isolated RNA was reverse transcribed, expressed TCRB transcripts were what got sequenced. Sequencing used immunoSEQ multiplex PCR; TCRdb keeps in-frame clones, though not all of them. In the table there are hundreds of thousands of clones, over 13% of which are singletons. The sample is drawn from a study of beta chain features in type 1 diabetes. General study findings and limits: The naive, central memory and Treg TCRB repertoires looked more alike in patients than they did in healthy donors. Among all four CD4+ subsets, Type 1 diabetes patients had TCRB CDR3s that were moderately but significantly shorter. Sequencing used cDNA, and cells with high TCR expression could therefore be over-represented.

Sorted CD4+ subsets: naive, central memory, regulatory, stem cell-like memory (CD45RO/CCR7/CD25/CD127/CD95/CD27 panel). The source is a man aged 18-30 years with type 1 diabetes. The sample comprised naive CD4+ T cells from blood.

The CDR3 coding sequence is TGTGCCAGTAGTATAGAAGGGACAGCGACTGAAGCTTTCTTT. It codes for CASSIEGTATEAFF. The chain couples TRBV19 to TRBJ1-1, with TRBD1 identical over 7 bases. Germline lookup yields CDR1 LNHDA and CDR2 SQIVND (reference sequence). Trimming removed 0 bases from V and 5 bases from J; junction bases left unmatched: 3. There are 14 residues in the CDR3. The whole variable domain, filled in from reference TRBV19 and TRBJ1-1, reads DGGITQSPKYLFRKEGQNVTLSCEQNLNHDAMYWYRQDPGQGLRLIYYSQIVNDFQKGDIAEGYSVSREKKESFPLTVTSAQKNPTAFYLCASSIEGTATEAFFGQGTRLTVV.